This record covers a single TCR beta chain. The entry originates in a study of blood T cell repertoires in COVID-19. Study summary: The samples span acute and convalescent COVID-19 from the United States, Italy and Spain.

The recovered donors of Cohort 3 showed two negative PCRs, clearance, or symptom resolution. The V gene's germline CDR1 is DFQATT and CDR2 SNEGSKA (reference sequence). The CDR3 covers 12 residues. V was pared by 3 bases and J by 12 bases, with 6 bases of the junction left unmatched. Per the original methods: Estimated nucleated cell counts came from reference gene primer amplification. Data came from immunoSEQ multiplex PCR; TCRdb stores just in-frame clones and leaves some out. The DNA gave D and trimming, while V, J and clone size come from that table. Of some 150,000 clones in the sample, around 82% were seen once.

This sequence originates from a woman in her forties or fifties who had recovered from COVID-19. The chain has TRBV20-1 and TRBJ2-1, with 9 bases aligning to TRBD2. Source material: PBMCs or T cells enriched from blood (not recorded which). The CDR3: CSASNAGGRQFF. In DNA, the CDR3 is TGCAGTGCTAGTAATGCGGGGGGGCGGCAGTTCTTC.